This T cell receptor beta chain appears in the sequencing data of a study of blood T cell repertoires in COVID-19. For the study at large: The United States, Italy and Spain were the sources of the acute and convalescent COVID-19 samples. PBMCs, B-cell-depleted T cells, or T cells were the source of the cDNA or gDNA that made up the material.

V lost 7 bases, J lost 6 bases, and 7 bases stayed unmatched. The CDR3 is 14 residues long. The germline gives CDR1 MNHEY, CDR2 SVGAGI. Authors' methods: Amplifying reference gene primers gave estimates of nucleated cell counts. The data were produced by immunoSEQ multiplex PCR, yet TCRdb's version contains in-frame clones alone and is incomplete. The DNA was the basis for D and trimming; V, J and clone size are from that table. This sample has about 130,000 clones, with around four fifths found just once. This sequence joins TRBV6-5 and TRBJ1-5, with TRBD1 matching 9 bases. The material sequenced was peripheral blood. The source of this sequence is a man in his 60s with acute or convalescent COVID-19. The DNA for the CDR3 is TGTGCCAGCAAGTGGACAGGGGACGGTCAGCCCCAGCATTTT. It is translated as CASKWTGDGQPQHF.